This entry lists 22 T cell receptor beta chains sequenced from one sample in a study of shared clonotypes between healthy human individuals. TCRdb's copy holds only in-frame clones and misses some; the assay was immunoSEQ multiplex PCR. The sample lists 2 million to 2.5 million clones; approximately 94% were seen once. Sequencing was done on a sample of naive CD4+ T cells sorted from blood. Stated subset: CD45RA+ positively selected. The receptors here all came from a man between 18 and 35 years old in good health.

The chain joins TRBV7-9 to TRBJ1-2; D remains unclear. Germline-derived CDR1 and CDR2 are SEHNR and FQNEAQ (reference sequence). The CDR3 sequence is 12 residues long. V was clipped by 8 bases and J by 1 base, with 8 bases between them. This CDR3 reads CASGRINYGYTF. Here the CDR3 DNA reads TGTGCCAGCGGTAGGATTAACTATGGCTACACCTTC.

Turning to this clone: The sample has other DNA sequences that encode this CDR3 too. The chain joins TRBV5-4 to TRBJ1-1; D gene unclear. The V and J ends lost 1 base and 2 bases respectively, with 6 bases between them. This CDR3 comprises 13 residues. CDR1 is SGHNT, CDR2 YYREEE, per germline (reference sequence). In DNA, the CDR3 is TGTGCCAGCAGCTTGTTGGGTAACACTGAAGCTTTCTTT. The encoded protein is CASSLLGNTEAFF.

Regarding this clone: Other DNA sequences from this sample encode an identical CDR3 as well. The J gene is TRBJ1-2, the V gene TRBV11-2; 7 bases line up with TRBD1. From germline, CDR1 is SGHAT and CDR2 FQNNGV. Trimming removed 5 bases from V and 4 bases from J; junction bases left unmatched: 7. CDR3 size: 14 residues. The CDR3 bases are TGTGCCAGCAGCCCCAGAGACAGGGTCTATGGCTACACCTTC. Its protein is CASSPRDRVYGYTF.

The CDR3 DNA sequence: TGTGCCAGCAGCGCAGGTGGGTACGAGCAGTACTTC. Protein product: CASSAGGYEQYF. The chain uses TRBV11-2 and TRBJ2-7; D is unresolved. Trimming removed 5 bases from V and 4 bases from J, with 9 bases in between. This CDR3 is 12 amino acids long. Germline loops: CDR1 SGHAT, CDR2 FQNNGV.

The genes are TRBV10-3 and TRBJ1-3; 8 nucleotides agree with TRBD1. Germline-derived CDR1 and CDR2 are ENHRY and SYGVKD. CDR3 length: 14 amino acids. V lost 6 bases to trimming and J lost 2 bases; unmatched junction nucleotides: 3. The CDR3 coding sequence is TGTGCCATCAGAACGGACAGGGCTGGAAACACCATATATTTT. Protein sequence: CAIRTDRAGNTIYF.

This clone was counted only a few times. The chain employs TRBV5-1 and TRBJ1-1; D is unclear. The germline gives CDR1 SGHRS, CDR2 YFSETQ. The CDR3 loop spans 14 amino acids. V gave up 0 bases and J gave up 1 base, with 7 bases separating them. CDR3 nucleotide sequence: TGCGCCAGCAGCTTGGAGGGTAGGAACACTGAAGCTTTCTTT. It is translated as CASSLEGRNTEAFF.

This chain connects TRBV4-3 to TRBJ2-3; 11 bases map to TRBD2. The CDR3 is 16 amino acids. Germline V gene lookup returns CDR1 LGHNA and CDR2 YSLEER. V shed 4 bases and J 2 bases; nucleotides not matched to a gene: 5. The CDR3 DNA follows: TGCGCCAGCAGCCGGGGACTAGCGGAATCCACAGATACGCAGTATTTT. As protein: CASSRGLAESTDTQYF.

The chain has TRBV5-6 and TRBJ2-3; TRBD2 is a possible D gene (5 bases). Germline V CDR1 and CDR2: SGHDT, YYEEEE. With 3 bases removed from V and 0 bases from J, the gap between germline ends came to 8 bases. CDR3 length equals 14 residues. CDR3 in amino acids: CASSYKRSTDTQYF. Written as DNA, the CDR3 is TGTGCCAGCAGCTATAAGCGGAGCACAGATACGCAGTATTTT.

The chain recombines TRBV4-1 with TRBJ2-7, with 10 nucleotides matching TRBD2. V was pared by 0 bases and J by 7 bases, with 9 bases of the junction left unmatched. This CDR3 has 16 amino acids. Germline values: CDR1 MGHRA, CDR2 YSYEKL. For the CDR3, the DNA is TGCGCCAGCAGCCAAGATGGGCTAGCGGGGGTCTGGGAGCAGTACTTC. It translates to CASSQDGLAGVWEQYF.

For this clone: Mismatch with germline at one junction end may stem from a read error. The gene calls are TRBV5-1 and TRBJ1-5, with 9 positions matching TRBD1. Germline values: CDR1 SGHRS, CDR2 YFSETQ. The CDR3 loop spans 15 amino acids. The CDR3 is CASSSGTGGNEPQHF. The CDR3 DNA is TGCGCCAGCAGCTCGGGTACAGGGGGCAATGAGCCCCAGCATTTT.

This rearrangement joins TRBV28 to TRBJ1-4; D call uncertain. Trimming took off 2 bases at V and 5 bases at J, with 21 bases between the two ends. Germline CDR1 MDHEN, CDR2 SYDVKM. CDR3 size: 18 residues. In DNA, the CDR3 is TGTGCCAGCAGTTTAAGCCGGATACTAGCATACCCCAATGAAAAACTGTTTTTT. It translates to CASSLSRILAYPNEKLFF.

The chain couples TRBV29-1 to TRBJ2-7; maybe TRBD2 (5 bases). The germline V gene has CDR1 SQVTM and CDR2 ANQGSEA. V lost 7 bases and J 2 bases, leaving 9 bases between the germline ends. This CDR3 is 11 amino acids long. In nucleotides, the CDR3 is TGCAGCGGAGGGAACGCCTACGAGCAGTACTTC. This codes for CSGGNAYEQYF.

V is TRBV18 and J is TRBJ2-7; 7 bases map to TRBD1. Per the germline V gene, CDR1 is KGHSH and CDR2 is LQKENI. V dropped 3 bases and J dropped 0; count of bases not matched to a gene: 2. The CDR3 sequence is 14 residues long. CDR3 DNA: TGTGCCAGCTCACCCGGACAGGACTCCTACGAGCAGTACTTC. It translates to CASSPGQDSYEQYF.

Written as DNA, the CDR3 is TGTGCCAGCAGCGTTCGGGGCAACACCGGGGAGCTGTTTTTT. It encodes CASSVRGNTGELFF. This chain uses TRBV5-8 with TRBJ2-2, with D perhaps being TRBD1 or TRBD2 (5 bases each). The CDR3 has 14 residues. Trimming took 4 bases from V and 2 from J, leaving 9 bases between them. CDR1 is SGHTS and CDR2 is YDEGEE in the germline V gene.

The gene calls are TRBV2 and TRBJ2-2; D unclear. There are 17 residues in the CDR3. Germline V gives CDR1 SNHLY, CDR2 FYNNEI. V shed 7 bases and J shed 5 bases, with 23 bases lying between them. This CDR3 is CASNPAPGLGHTGELFF. DNA of the CDR3: TGTGCCAGCAACCCAGCTCCGGGCCTAGGGCATACCGGGGAGCTGTTTTTT.

This chain links TRBV6-5 with TRBJ2-1; D ambiguous. In germline, CDR1 is MNHEY, CDR2 SVGAGI. The CDR3 runs to 14 residues. V lost 9 bases and J lost 6, with 18 bases in between. The CDR3: CASSLTYTANEQFF. In DNA, the CDR3 is TGTGCCAGTTCCCTGACCTATACAGCCAATGAGCAGTTCTTC.

Regarding this clone: Different DNA sequences within this sample yield the same CDR3. This sequence joins TRBV19 and TRBJ2-5, with D possibly matching TRBD2 (6 bases). Trimming took 3 bases from V and 0 from J, leaving 11 bases between them. The CDR3 has 15 residues. Germline CDR1 LNHDA, CDR2 SQIVND (reference sequence). The CDR3 DNA is TGTGCCAGTAGTATCGGAGGAGGGAACCAAGAGACCCAGTACTTC. This translates into CASSIGGGNQETQYF.

The rearrangement links TRBV28 to TRBJ1-5; perhaps TRBD1 as D (5 bases). CDR1 MDHEN and CDR2 SYDVKM come from the germline V gene. Trimming cost V 7 bases and J 2 bases, with 30 bases left between them. The CDR3 extends over 20 amino acids. CDR3 sequence reads: CASTSYPPWGSAPGNQPQHF. For the CDR3, the DNA is TGTGCCAGCACCTCTTATCCCCCGTGGGGCAGCGCCCCGGGCAATCAGCCCCAGCATTTT.

As concerns this clone: The same CDR3 also results from other DNA sequences found in this sample. The chain carries TRBV5-1 and TRBJ2-3; TRBD1 aligns across 10 bases. The CDR3 is 14 amino acids. Losses at the gene ends were 4 bases for V and 6 bases for J; bases not matched to a gene: 5. Looked up from germline, CDR1 is SGHRS and CDR2 is YFSETQ. CDR3 DNA: TGCGCCAGCAGCCCGGGACAGGGGAGGGATACGCAGTATTTT. Amino acids: CASSPGQGRDTQYF.

In the case of this clone: This sample also contains other DNA sequences that code for the same CDR3. This chain connects TRBV29-1 to TRBJ2-7; D may match TRBD1 or TRBD2 (5 bases each). The CDR3 contains 13 residues. V was cut by 4 bases and J by 0 bases, with 10 bases left in between. CDR1 SQVTM and CDR2 ANQGSEA come from the germline V gene. The CDR3 DNA sequence: TGCAGCGTTGGTGAGGGGAGCTCCTACGAGCAGTACTTC. This translates into CSVGEGSSYEQYF.

This sequence joins TRBV28 and TRBJ2-2; D gene uncertain. In germline, CDR1 is MDHEN, CDR2 SYDVKM. The V end lost 8 bases, the J end lost 0 bases, and 13 bases lay between the germline ends. The CDR3 totals 15 residues. DNA for the CDR3: TGTGCCAGCCGAAAAGGAGATTCGAACACCGGGGAGCTGTTTTTT. Translated, it gives CASRKGDSNTGELFF.

The chain uses TRBV2 and TRBJ2-5, with 8 bases lining up with TRBD1. The CDR3 totals 15 residues. Germline CDR1 SNHLY, CDR2 FYNNEI. V was clipped by 4 bases and J by 3 bases; unmatched bases: 7. CDR3 nucleotides: TGTGCCAGCAGTGCGACAGGGGTTCGGAAAGAGACCCAGTACTTC. This translates into CASSATGVRKETQYF.